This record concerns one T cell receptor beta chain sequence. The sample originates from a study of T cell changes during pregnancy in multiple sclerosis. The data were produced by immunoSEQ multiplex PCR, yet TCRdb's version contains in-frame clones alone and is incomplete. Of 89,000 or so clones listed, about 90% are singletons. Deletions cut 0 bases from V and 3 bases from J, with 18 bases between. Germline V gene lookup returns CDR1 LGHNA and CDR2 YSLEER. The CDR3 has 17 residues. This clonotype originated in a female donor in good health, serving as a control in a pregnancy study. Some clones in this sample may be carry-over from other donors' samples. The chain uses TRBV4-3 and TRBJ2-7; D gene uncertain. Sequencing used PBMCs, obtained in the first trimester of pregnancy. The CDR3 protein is CASSQDLGRQVFYEQYF. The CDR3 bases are TGCGCCAGCAGCCAAGATTTAGGCAGGCAAGTCTTCTACGAGCAGTACTTC.